Shown below are 11 T cell receptor beta chains from a single sample sequenced in a study of CD8+ T cells in alopecia areata. Once RNA had been extracted, it was reverse transcribed into cDNA to act as the sequencing template. The method was immunoSEQ multiplex PCR; TCRdb's version includes in-frame clones alone and lacks a portion of them. The table includes tens of thousands of clones, approximately 56% detected once. The sequencing sample was made of NKG2D-high CD8+ T cells sorted from blood. All receptors come from a human donor with alopecia areata.

The chain links TRBV15 to TRBJ2-4; TRBD2 aligns across 7 bases. There are 16 residues in the CDR3. V lost 0 bases, J lost 5 bases, and 7 bases stayed unmatched. In germline, CDR1 is LNHNV, CDR2 YYDKDF (reference sequence). CDR3 nucleotides: TGTGCCACCAGCAGAGACAGCGGGGAGGTGGAAAACATTCAGTACTTC. Its protein is CATSRDSGEVENIQYF.

The chain joins TRBV27 to TRBJ1-5; the D is unclear. Trimming pared 3 bases from V and 3 bases from J, leaving 6 bases between. This CDR3 comprises 13 residues. Germline loops: CDR1 MNHEY, CDR2 SMNVEV (reference sequence). CDR3 sequence reads: CASSLSVNQPQHF. The CDR3 DNA reads TGTGCCAGCAGTTTGTCGGTCAATCAGCCCCAGCATTTT.

The V call is TRBV4-1, the J call TRBJ2-7; D remains ambiguous. CDR1 is MGHRA and CDR2 is YSYEKL in the germline V gene. The CDR3 spans 15 residues. V was clipped by 0 bases and J by 2 bases, with 11 bases between them. The DNA for the CDR3 is TGCGCCAGCAGCCAAGATTTTTTCCAGGCCTACGAGCAGTACTTC. Amino acid sequence: CASSQDFFQAYEQYF.

This clone was seen only once. V gene TRBV5-6 combines with J gene TRBJ2-3, with no clear D. Germline V gene sequence: CDR1 SGHDT, CDR2 YYEEEE. The CDR3 is 11 residues long. The V and J ends lost 1 base and 5 bases respectively, with 2 bases between them. The chain's CDR3 is CASSLIDTQYF. The DNA of the CDR3 is TGTGCCAGCAGCTTGATAGATACGCAGTATTTT.

The chain has TRBV16 and TRBJ2-7; 9 bases are shared with TRBD1. Germline lookup yields CDR1 KGHSY and CDR2 FQNENV. V was clipped by 5 bases and J by 4 bases; unmatched bases: 12. The CDR3 covers 16 residues. The CDR3 loop is CASSVSPGQGQYEQYF. The CDR3 DNA reads TGTGCCAGCAGCGTATCCCCGGGACAGGGACAATACGAGCAGTACTTC.

This clone was picked up one time. This sequence joins TRBV23-1 and TRBJ1-5; D may be TRBD1 (6 bases). TRBV23-1 has ORF status, its function being uncertain. V shed 0 bases and J shed 4 bases, with 10 bases lying between them. The CDR3 has 15 residues. CDR3 region: CASSQSRGGNQPQHF. The DNA of the CDR3 is TGCGCCAGCAGTCAATCGCGAGGGGGGAATCAGCCCCAGCATTTT.

The chain links TRBV7-9 to TRBJ1-1, with D unresolved. Germline V gene lookup returns CDR1 SEHNR and CDR2 FQNEAQ (reference sequence). V was trimmed by 1 base and J by 2 bases, leaving 8 bases between them. This CDR3 region has 14 residues. CDR3 protein: CASSLDAPNTEAFF. CDR3 nucleotide sequence: TGTGCCAGCAGCTTAGATGCACCCAACACTGAAGCTTTCTTT.

This clone was picked up one time. The chain carries TRBV11-2 and TRBJ2-7; no reliable D call. CDR3 length: 13 residues. Trimming took off 4 bases at V and 6 bases at J, with 13 bases between the two ends. In germline, CDR1 is SGHAT, CDR2 FQNNGV. CDR3 DNA: TGTGCCAGCAGCTCTCTGGGCTACTCCGAGCAGTACTTC. Its translation: CASSSLGYSEQYF.

The genes are TRBV27 and TRBJ2-7; 10 positions agree with TRBD2. The CDR3 runs to 15 residues. The junction had 3 bases not matched to a gene; V was cut back by 4 bases and J by 0 bases. The germline V gene has CDR1 MNHEY and CDR2 SMNVEV (reference sequence). CDR3 sequence (DNA): TGTGCCAGCAGTTACGCTAGCGGGAGCTCCTACGAGCAGTACTTC. This encodes CASSYASGSSYEQYF.

The CDR3, as DNA: TGTGCCAGCACGAATCAGGGGGGCACTGAAGCTTTCTTT. Protein sequence: CASTNQGGTEAFF. The genes are TRBV27 and TRBJ1-1; TRBD1 aligns across 7 bases. There are 13 residues in the CDR3. Germline-derived CDR1 and CDR2 are MNHEY and SMNVEV (reference sequence). V dropped 7 bases and J dropped 4; count of bases not matched to a gene: 6.

The chain couples TRBV4-1 to TRBJ2-4, with D tentatively TRBD1 or TRBD2 (6 bases each). The CDR3 is 15 amino acids. Germline V gives CDR1 MGHRA, CDR2 YSYEKL. V lost 0 bases to trimming and J lost 8 bases, with 14 bases between them. The CDR3 nucleotides read TGCGCCAGCAGCCAAGATCCCGGGGGCGGATACATTCAGTACTTC. This encodes CASSQDPGGGYIQYF.